The 3 T cell receptor beta chains listed next were all sequenced from one sample in a study of human T cells and chemical hapten exposure. Single cDNA molecules in the library carried unique molecular identifiers attached during preparation. Via MiXCR, TCRdb re-called the reads, giving one row per CDR3 protein. Among around 120,000 distinct CDR3 sequences listed, 8% to 9.5% were seen once. Extraction of total RNA was performed on unfractionated whole blood. Sample: whole blood. The receptors were gathered from a human donor in good health. Some clones in this sample may be carry-over from other donors' samples.

This clonotype was observed at least ten times. The chain employs TRBV6-2 or TRBV6-3 and TRBJ2-3; no clear D. This CDR3 is built from 14 residues. Germline V gives CDR1 MNHEY, CDR2 SVGEGT. The ends were cut back, 2 bases at V and 4 bases at J, with 10 bases in the middle. Written as DNA, the CDR3 is TGTGCCAGCAGTTACACGGGTGAGGCAGATACGCAGTATTTT. This codes for CASSYTGEADTQYF.

This clonotype was observed at least ten times. This chain connects TRBV20-1 to TRBJ2-3, with D hard to call. V shed 5 bases and J shed 1 base, with 4 bases lying between them. The germline V gene has CDR1 DFQATT and CDR2 SNEGSKA (reference sequence). The CDR3 loop spans 11 amino acids. CDR3 amino acids: CSAGGTDTQYF. The CDR3 DNA follows: TGCAGTGCTGGAGGCACAGATACGCAGTATTTT.

This clonotype has more than one count but fewer than ten. The chain employs TRBV20-1 and TRBJ1-5, with 7 nucleotides matching TRBD1. This CDR3 contains 13 residues. With V trimmed by 5 bases and J by 3 bases, 4 bases remained unmatched. CDR1 is DFQATT, CDR2 SNEGSKA, per germline (reference sequence). The CDR3 sequence is CSAGGTANQPQHF. CDR3 DNA: TGCAGTGCTGGTGGGACAGCCAATCAGCCCCAGCATTTT.